The 21 T cell receptor beta chains below were found in one sample sequenced in a study of T cells in Graves' hyperthyroidism and ophthalmopathy. Amplification of TCR beta CDR3 regions used RNA as the template. The TCR CDR3 first-round RT-PCR relied on the HTBI primer set. Each CDR3 protein gets one entry after TCRdb re-called the multiplex PCR reads with MiXCR. The repertoire has about 210,000 distinct CDR3 sequences, more than 15% of them found once; the top ten carry approximately 50%. Sequencing was carried out using blood. These receptors originate from a man aged 50 or older with Graves' hyperthyroidism.

This clonotype was recorded a few times. The chain recombines TRBV5-8 with TRBJ1-3; unclear D gene. Germline-derived CDR1 and CDR2 are SGHTS and YDEGEE. V was cut by 3 bases and J by 3 bases, with 16 bases left in between. The CDR3 is 16 amino acids. The CDR3 protein is CASSSRPRSFGNTIYF. The CDR3 nucleotides are TGTGCCAGCAGCTCGAGACCCAGGAGTTTTGGAAACACCATATATTTT. Full variable domain (outside the CDR3, taken from reference TRBV5-8 and TRBJ1-3): EAGVTQSPTHLIKTRGQQATLRCSPISGHTSVYWYQQALGLGLQFLLWYDEGEERNRGNFPPRFSGRQFPNYSSELNVNALELEDSALYLCASSSRPRSFGNTIYFGEGSWLTVV.

At least ten counts were recorded for this clonotype. This chain joins TRBV28 and TRBJ1-2; 8 positions agree with TRBD1. The CDR3 runs 16 residues. With 4 bases clipped from V and 5 bases from J, the junction kept 12 bases outside the gene matches. CDR1 and CDR2 (germline): MDHEN, SYDVKM. The CDR3 is CASSSQGQGGGYGYTF. Here the CDR3 DNA reads TGTGCCAGCAGTTCACAAGGACAGGGCGGGGGATATGGCTACACCTTC.

Many counts were recorded for this clonotype. This chain links TRBV12-3 or TRBV12-4 with TRBJ2-5; D ambiguous. CDR3 length: 13 residues. Trimming took 6 bases from V and 2 from J, leaving 10 bases between them. The CDR3 is CASRVEFQETQYF. The CDR3 nucleotides read TGTGCCAGCAGAGTAGAGTTTCAAGAGACCCAGTACTTC.

The V gene is TRBV15, the J gene TRBJ1-1; no reliable D call. Germline V gene lookup returns CDR1 LNHNV and CDR2 YYDKDF (reference sequence). The V and J ends lost 0 bases and 0 bases respectively, with 5 bases between them. The CDR3 is made up of 14 amino acids. The CDR3 protein is CATSREWVNTEAFF. The CDR3, as DNA: TGTGCCACCAGCAGAGAGTGGGTGAACACTGAAGCTTTCTTT.

This clonotype appeared many times. The chain carries TRBV7-9 and TRBJ2-7; D not resolved. Germline CDR1 is SEHNR and CDR2 is FQNEAQ (reference sequence). Between the trimmed V and J ends, which lost 4 bases and 0 bases, there was a span of 19 bases. The CDR3 spans 17 residues. The CDR3 coding sequence is TGTGCCAGCAGCTCGCCCCCCGGCTTTCGGAGCTCCTACGAGCAGTACTTC. It encodes CASSSPPGFRSSYEQYF.

This clonotype turned up a few times. The chain uses TRBV5-1 and TRBJ2-3, with a weak D call TRBD2 (6 bases). Germline V lookup: CDR1 SGHRS, CDR2 YFSETQ. V dropped 3 bases and J dropped 4 bases, with 27 bases sitting between them. The CDR3 contains 19 residues. The CDR3 here is CASSYIPVASQPGADTQYF. CDR3 DNA sequence: TGCGCCAGCAGCTACATCCCGGTAGCTTCCCAACCGGGGGCAGATACGCAGTATTTT. Supplemented by reference TRBV5-1 and TRBJ2-3, the full variable domain reads KAGVTQTPRYLIKTRGQQVTLSCSPISGHRSVSWYQQTPGQGLQFLFEYFSETQRNKGNFPGRFSGRQFSNSRSEMNVSTLELGDSALYLCASSYIPVASQPGADTQYFGPGTRLTVL.

The table lists this clonotype with a count of one. At one of its ends the junction is not consistent with the germline gene, which may arise from a read error. The gene calls are TRBV20-1 and TRBJ2-7; 12 bases match TRBD2. The CDR3 loop spans 12 amino acids. The V gene's germline CDR1 is DFQATT and CDR2 SNEGSKA (reference sequence). The CDR3 reads CGASGRAHEQYF. The CDR3 DNA reads as TGCGGTGCTAGCGGGAGGGCCCACGAGCAGTACTTC.

At least ten counts were recorded for this clonotype. The chain has TRBV12-5 and TRBJ2-5, with 7 bases lining up with TRBD1. Germline loops: CDR1 LGHNT, CDR2 FRNRAP. J gave up 8 bases and V 6 bases, and 12 bases lay outside the gene matches. This CDR3 is 14 amino acids long. In nucleotides, the CDR3 is TGTGCTAGTGGGGCCGGGACAGAAGTTGTAACCCAGTACTTC. Encoded protein: CASGAGTEVVTQYF.

This clonotype has ten or more counts. V gene TRBV6-1 combines with J gene TRBJ1-4; D gene uncertain. The germline V gene encodes CDR1 MNHNS and CDR2 SASEGT. This CDR3 is built from 14 residues. V was pared by 6 bases and J by 3 bases, with 11 bases between. CDR3 amino acids: CASRTDYPNEKLFF. The CDR3 bases are TGTGCCAGCAGAACGGACTACCCTAATGAAAAACTGTTTTTT.

This clonotype was recorded at least ten times. V and J are TRBV5-6 and TRBJ2-2, with TRBD2 matching 7 bases. The CDR3 consists of 14 residues. Germline CDR1 and CDR2: SGHDT and YYEEEE. After removal of 2 bases from V and 4 bases from J, the junction contained 2 bases not matched to a gene. The CDR3 DNA is TGTGCCAGCAGCTTTGAGCGGGGCACCGGGGAGCTGTTTTTT. It is translated as CASSFERGTGELFF. The entire variable domain, with the rest obtained from reference TRBV5-6 and TRBJ2-2, is as follows: DAGVTQSPTHLIKTRGQQVTLRCSPKSGHDTVSWYQQALGQGPQFIFQYYEEEERQRGNFPDRFSGHQFPNYSSELNVNALLLGDSALYLCASSFERGTGELFFGEGSRLTVL.

For the CDR3, the DNA is TGCAGTGCTAGAAGCCTAGCCCTCACCTACTACGAGCAGTACTTC. This sequence encodes CSARSLALTYYEQYF. The chain has TRBV20-1 and TRBJ2-7, with TRBD2 as a possible D gene (5 bases). This CDR3 has 15 amino acids. The V end was cut by 2 bases, the J end by 3 bases, with 17 bases between. The germline CDR1 and CDR2 sequences are DFQATT and SNEGSKA (reference sequence).

The chain couples TRBV29-1 to TRBJ1-4; D might be TRBD1 (6 bases). V lost 7 bases, J lost 7 bases, and 13 bases lay in between. The CDR3 loop spans 12 amino acids. Germline CDR1 is SQVTM and CDR2 is ANQGSEA. Here the CDR3 DNA reads TGCAGCGCCCGCCAGGGGCGTGAAAAACTGTTTTTT. This sequence encodes CSARQGREKLFF.

This clonotype was seen more than once but under ten times. The chain recombines TRBV7-8 with TRBJ1-4; the D gene is possibly TRBD1 (6 bases). Germline CDR1 SGHVS, CDR2 FQNEAQ. Deletions cut 3 bases from V and 3 bases from J, with 11 bases between. The CDR3 consists of 15 residues. The CDR3 sequence: CASSFNRDSNEKLFF. The CDR3 nucleotides read TGTGCCAGCAGCTTCAACAGGGACTCTAATGAAAAACTGTTTTTT.

This clonotype has only a few counts. The chain uses TRBV9 and TRBJ1-2; D uncertain. The CDR3 extends over 12 amino acids. Germline CDR1 SGDLS, CDR2 YYNGEE. V was clipped by 3 bases and J by 8 bases, with 11 bases between them. CDR3 coding DNA: TGTGCCAGCAGCGGGCGGACGGTGGGCTACACCTTC. Translated: CASSGRTVGYTF.

The sample holds a few counts of this clonotype. The chain is built from TRBV7-9 and TRBJ1-1; TRBD1 aligns across 11 bases. Losses at the gene ends were 1 base for V and 1 base for J; bases not matched to a gene: 5. Germline V lookup: CDR1 SEHNR, CDR2 FQNEAQ (reference sequence). The CDR3 totals 17 residues. CDR3 nucleotides: TGTGCCAGCAGCTTAGAAGGGACAGGGGGACCGAACACTGAAGCTTTCTTT. This translates into CASSLEGTGGPNTEAFF.

V and J are TRBV10-3 and TRBJ1-5, with D possibly matching TRBD1 (5 bases). V dropped 3 bases and J dropped 7 bases, with 13 bases sitting between them. CDR3 size: 14 residues. Germline V gene sequence: CDR1 ENHRY, CDR2 SYGVKD. In nucleotides, the CDR3 is TGTGCCATCAGTGAACAGCAGGGCCGACAGCCCCAGCATTTT. This sequence encodes CAISEQQGRQPQHF.

This clonotype was counted ten times or more. The rearrangement joins TRBV18 to TRBJ1-5; 7 positions agree with TRBD1. Germline-derived CDR1 and CDR2 are KGHSH and LQKENI. V lost 6 bases, J lost 1 base, and 6 bases stayed unmatched. The CDR3 runs to 15 residues. The CDR3 loop reads CASSQGQTSNQPQHF. The CDR3, as DNA: TGTGCCAGCTCGCAGGGACAGACGAGCAATCAGCCCCAGCATTTT.

The rearrangement links TRBV5-4 to TRBJ2-1; D not certain. The ends were cut back, 4 bases at V and 0 bases at J, with 11 bases in the middle. Germline CDR1 is SGHNT and CDR2 is YYREEE (reference sequence). This CDR3 spans 15 amino acids. The CDR3 DNA reads TGTGCCAGCAGCCGTCAGACGAGCTCCTACAATGAGCAGTTCTTC. Translated: CASSRQTSSYNEQFF.

This clonotype was seen at least ten times. V and J are TRBV12-3 or TRBV12-4 and TRBJ2-5; 11 nucleotides match TRBD1. V lost 5 bases and J lost 5; bases outside the gene matches: 4. This CDR3 comprises 14 residues. The CDR3 loop reads CASSEGTGGETQYF. The CDR3 nucleotides read TGTGCCAGCAGTGAAGGGACAGGGGGGGAGACCCAGTACTTC.

This clonotype was seen a handful of times. This chain uses TRBV5-5 with TRBJ2-7, with TRBD2 matching over 10 bases. CDR1 SGHKS and CDR2 YYEKEE come from the germline V gene (reference sequence). V shed 5 bases, J shed 2 bases, and the junction held 7 bases outside the gene matches. The CDR3 is 15 amino acids. The CDR3 region is CASRPETSGAYEQYF. In nucleotides, the CDR3 is TGTGCCAGCAGGCCGGAAACTAGCGGGGCCTACGAGCAGTACTTC.

The chain joins TRBV5-1 to TRBJ2-3, with D perhaps given as TRBD1 or TRBD2 (6 bases each). This CDR3 has 16 amino acids. Germline CDR1 SGHRS, CDR2 YFSETQ. The V gene lost 0 bases and the J gene lost 2 bases, with 13 bases spanning the gap. CDR3 sequence reads: CASSLGQDYVTDTQYF. CDR3 DNA sequence: TGCGCCAGCAGCTTGGGACAGGACTATGTCACAGATACGCAGTATTTT.